This passage covers 24 T cell receptor beta chains from one sample sequenced in a study of T cell responses to AZD1222 COVID-19 vaccine. Data came from immunoSEQ multiplex PCR; TCRdb stores just in-frame clones and leaves some out. Of some 120,000 clones in the sample, approximately 89% were seen once. Sequenced material: peripheral blood, taken on day 0 of AZD1222 vaccination. The receptors were gathered from an adult in good health.

The chain couples TRBV5-1 to TRBJ1-1, with TRBD1 matching 9 bases. This CDR3 is 14 amino acids long. After removal of 4 bases from V and 4 bases from J, the junction contained 5 bases not matched to a gene. CDR1 is SGHRS, CDR2 YFSETQ, per germline. CDR3 sequence: CASSMDRGGTEAFF. The CDR3 nucleotides read TGCGCCAGCAGCATGGACAGGGGCGGCACTGAAGCTTTCTTT.

This chain uses TRBV7-2 with TRBJ2-1; D is undetermined. Trimming cost V 1 base and J 5 bases, with 9 bases left between them. CDR3 size: 14 residues. CDR1 and CDR2 from the germline V gene are SGHTA and FQGNSA. The CDR3 region has the DNA TGTGCCAGCAGCTTAGTCGGAATAAACAATGAGCAGTTCTTC. Amino acid sequence: CASSLVGINNEQFF.

The CDR3 spells CASSQKGEAFF. In nucleotides, the CDR3 is TGTGCCAGCAGCCAAAAGGGTGAAGCTTTCTTT. This chain connects TRBV7-6 to TRBJ1-1; D unclear. The V and J ends lost 5 bases and 7 bases respectively, with 8 bases between them. From germline, CDR1 is SGHVS and CDR2 FNYEAQ. The CDR3 spans 11 residues.

J is TRBJ1-6 and V is TRBV5-1; 7 positions agree with TRBD1. Per the germline V gene, CDR1 is SGHRS and CDR2 is YFSETQ. V dropped 4 bases and J dropped 8; count of bases not matched to a gene: 12. The CDR3 has 16 amino acids. CDR3 sequence: CASSQKTGDGHSPLHF. In DNA, the CDR3 is TGCGCCAGCAGCCAAAAAACAGGGGATGGGCATTCACCCCTCCACTTT.

This sequence joins TRBV6-5 and TRBJ2-7, with TRBD1 identical over 8 bases. V gave up 4 bases and J gave up 4 bases; unmatched junction bases: 12. The CDR3 consists of 16 residues. The germline CDR1 and CDR2 sequences are MNHEY and SVGAGI. DNA of the CDR3: TGTGCCAGCAGTTTTTCCGGGGCAGGGGGCTTTTACGAGCAGTACTTC. Encoded protein: CASSFSGAGGFYEQYF.

The gene calls are TRBV29-1 and TRBJ2-7; 7 bases are shared with TRBD1. J gave up 2 bases and V 1 base, and 5 bases lay outside the gene matches. Germline V gives CDR1 SQVTM, CDR2 ANQGSEA. The CDR3 contains 14 residues. The CDR3 region is CSVEGQGPPYEQYF. The CDR3 DNA is TGCAGCGTTGAAGGACAGGGTCCCCCCTACGAGCAGTACTTC.

V usage is TRBV10-1 and J usage is TRBJ2-2; no clear D. Per germline, CDR1 WNHNN and CDR2 SYGVQD (reference sequence). CDR3 length: 13 residues. The ends were cut back, 6 bases at V and 3 bases at J, with 8 bases in the middle. CDR3 sequence reads: CASSQGYTGELFF. The DNA of the CDR3 is TGCGCCAGCAGCCAAGGGTACACCGGGGAGCTGTTTTTT.

The chain is built from TRBV5-5 and TRBJ2-5; no reliable D call. Looked up from germline, CDR1 is SGHKS and CDR2 is YYEKEE (reference sequence). Trimming took off 4 bases at V and 4 bases at J, with 11 bases between the two ends. The CDR3 covers 13 residues. The CDR3, as DNA: TGTGCCAGCAGCCTCCCCGGGCCAGAGACCCAGTACTTC. This codes for CASSLPGPETQYF.

The genes are TRBV7-6 and TRBJ2-1, with TRBD2 identical over 7 bases. V was pared by 1 base and J by 6 bases, with 9 bases of the junction left unmatched. The CDR3 has 16 amino acids. From germline, CDR1 is SGHVS and CDR2 FNYEAQ. The CDR3 nucleotides read TGTGCCAGCAGCTTAGGAGGCCGGACTAGTGCCAATGAGCAGTTCTTC. It specifies CASSLGGRTSANEQFF.

The chain uses TRBV5-6 and TRBJ2-7; 7 nucleotides align to TRBD1. This CDR3 has 15 amino acids. CDR1 and CDR2 (germline): SGHDT, YYEEEE. With V trimmed by 4 bases and J by 4 bases, 11 bases remained unmatched. CDR3 loop: CASSPGGTALYEQYF. CDR3 in DNA: TGTGCCAGCAGCCCAGGTGGGACAGCTTTGTACGAGCAGTACTTC.

The J gene is TRBJ1-2, the V gene TRBV5-1; no clear D. This CDR3 has 13 amino acids. V gave up 2 bases and J gave up 3 bases, with 8 bases separating them. CDR1 is SGHRS, CDR2 YFSETQ, per germline. The CDR3 is CASSFSGDYGYTF. CDR3 DNA: TGCGCCAGCAGCTTCTCAGGTGACTATGGCTACACCTTC.

V gene TRBV15 combines with J gene TRBJ1-1; maybe TRBD1 (5 bases). Germline V CDR1 and CDR2: LNHNV, YYDKDF (reference sequence). The CDR3 runs 14 residues. Trimming pared 1 base from V and 1 base from J, leaving 7 bases between. The CDR3 nucleotides read TGTGCCACCAGCAGAGTGCAGGGGAACACTGAAGCTTTCTTT. Translating gives CATSRVQGNTEAFF.

V usage is TRBV6-1 and J usage is TRBJ1-5; 8 bases agree with TRBD1. Trimming at V came to 3 bases and at J to 1 base, leaving 5 bases not matched to a gene. This CDR3 comprises 16 residues. Germline-derived CDR1 and CDR2 are MNHNS and SASEGT. The CDR3 sequence is CASSEAGGGSNQPQHF. The CDR3, as DNA: TGTGCCAGCAGTGAGGCAGGGGGCGGAAGCAATCAGCCCCAGCATTTT.

The V call is TRBV29-1, the J call TRBJ2-3, with 9 bases fitting TRBD2. CDR3 length: 14 residues. The V gene end was trimmed by 1 base and the J gene end by 5 bases; junction bases not matched to a gene: 4. Germline values: CDR1 SQVTM, CDR2 ANQGSEA. The CDR3 DNA is TGCAGCGTTGAAGGGAGTAGCGGGGGAGATACGCAGTATTTT. Translated, it gives CSVEGSSGGDTQYF.

The chain employs TRBV9 and TRBJ1-5; D call uncertain. This CDR3 region has 13 residues. CDR1 and CDR2 from the germline V gene are SGDLS and YYNGEE. V was trimmed by 3 bases and J by 5 bases, leaving 9 bases between them. CDR3 nucleotides: TGTGCCAGCAGCGATGGGGTGCATCAGCCCCAGCATTTT. Encoded protein: CASSDGVHQPQHF.

The gene calls are TRBV11-3 and TRBJ2-1, with D possibly TRBD1 on 5 matching bases. The CDR3 covers 16 residues. CDR1 and CDR2 from the germline V gene are SGHNT and YENEEA. The V gene lost 2 bases and the J gene lost 2 bases, with 13 bases spanning the gap. The CDR3 sequence is CASSLSSGQAYNEQFF. For the CDR3, the DNA is TGTGCCAGCAGCTTATCATCTGGACAAGCCTACAATGAGCAGTTCTTC.

V is TRBV7-8 and J is TRBJ2-3; 8 bases match TRBD2. V gave up 7 bases and J gave up 4 bases; unmatched junction bases: 13. There are 16 residues in the CDR3. Germline values: CDR1 SGHVS, CDR2 FQNEAQ. The CDR3 spells CASTPREVIGADTQYF. The CDR3 bases are TGTGCCAGCACCCCGCGGGAGGTGATAGGCGCAGATACGCAGTATTTT.

The CDR3 DNA sequence: TGTGCCAGCAGTTTAGACTGGTTACCCCTCCACTTT. This sequence encodes CASSLDWLPLHF. This chain joins TRBV12-3 or TRBV12-4 and TRBJ1-6; no clear D gene. Trimming removed 1 base from V and 12 bases from J, with 7 bases in between. CDR3 length: 12 amino acids.

The chain employs TRBV9 and TRBJ1-3, with a tentative D call TRBD1 (5 bases). Trimming took 3 bases from V and 4 from J, leaving 11 bases between them. Germline V gene sequence: CDR1 SGDLS, CDR2 YYNGEE. The CDR3 runs to 14 residues. CDR3 nucleotide sequence: TGTGCCAGCAGCGAGGGGAACAGGGGAAACACCATATATTTT. It specifies CASSEGNRGNTIYF. Full variable domain (rest looked up from reference TRBV9 and TRBJ1-3): DSGVTQTPKHLITATGQRVTLRCSPRSGDLSVYWYQQSLDQGLQFLIQYYNGEERAKGNILERFSAQQFPDLHSELNLSSLELGDSALYFCASSEGNRGNTIYFGEGSWLTVV.

The gene calls are TRBV28 and TRBJ2-7, with D perhaps TRBD1 (5 bases). CDR3 length: 14 amino acids. Germline V gene data show CDR1 as MDHEN and CDR2 as SYDVKM. Trimming shortened V by 2 bases and J by 0 bases, and 8 bases separated the two germline ends. CDR3 in DNA: TGTGCCAGCAGTTTAAAGGGGTCCTCCTACGAGCAGTACTTC. Its protein is CASSLKGSSYEQYF. Looking up the rest from reference TRBV28 and TRBJ2-7 gives the full variable domain: DVKVTQSSRYLVKRTGEKVFLECVQDMDHENMFWYRQDPGLGLRLIYFSYDVKMKEKGDIPEGYSVSREKKERFSLILESASTNQTSMYLCASSLKGSSYEQYFGPGTRLTVT.

This clone has only one observation. The chain carries TRBV6-2 or TRBV6-3 and TRBJ1-5; 8 nucleotides match TRBD1. The CDR3 consists of 17 residues. From germline, CDR1 is MNHEY and CDR2 SVGEGT. With V trimmed by 5 bases and J by 0 bases, 9 bases remained unmatched. CDR3 sequence: CASSTLQGGYSNQPQHF. In nucleotides, the CDR3 is TGTGCCAGCAGTACACTACAGGGGGGCTATAGCAATCAGCCCCAGCATTTT.

The rearrangement joins TRBV28 to TRBJ1-3; D not resolved. V was pared by 4 bases and J by 6 bases, with 7 bases between. The CDR3 length is 12 residues. The V gene's germline CDR1 is MDHEN and CDR2 SYDVKM. The CDR3 DNA reads as TGTGCCAGCAGTTCCACCGCAAACACCATATATTTT. It codes for CASSSTANTIYF.

The chain is built from TRBV4-2 and TRBJ2-5; no reliable D call. The CDR3 length is 15 residues. Trimming took off 0 bases at V and 5 bases at J, with 13 bases between the two ends. CDR1 is LGHNA, CDR2 YNFKEQ, per germline. The CDR3 DNA reads TGTGCCAGCAGCCAAGATCCGGGCCCCGGCGAGACCCAGTACTTC. Protein sequence: CASSQDPGPGETQYF.

The chain links TRBV29-1 to TRBJ2-6; no clear D. There are 12 residues in the CDR3. The V gene's germline CDR1 is SQVTM and CDR2 ANQGSEA. V was shortened by 6 bases and J by 0 bases, with 3 bases between the two germline ends. CDR3 DNA sequence: TGCAGCGTAAACTCTGGGGCCAACGTCCTGACTTTC. This sequence encodes CSVNSGANVLTF.